Detailed here is one T cell receptor (beta chain). The data belong to a study of T cell changes during pregnancy in multiple sclerosis. This CDR3 contains 12 residues. Germline assignment: CDR1 MNHEY and CDR2 SMNVEV (reference sequence). V lost 7 bases, J lost 5 bases, and 8 bases lay in between. The assay was immunoSEQ multiplex PCR, and TCRdb's table has in-frame clones only and misses some. The table includes about 38,000 clones, 75% to 95% detected once. This sample comprised CD8+ T cells from peripheral blood mononuclear cells, obtained after pregnancy. The chain carries TRBV27 and TRBJ2-2; D gene ambiguous. This TCR came from a female donor with multiple sclerosis, enrolled in a pregnancy study. CDR3 region: CASKAATGELFF. The CDR3 DNA sequence: TGTGCCAGCAAGGCGGCGACCGGGGAGCTGTTTTTT.